The T cell receptor (beta chain) described here comes from a study of T cells in tuberculosis. Sorting used thawed, overnight-rested PBMC stained with anti-CD3, a viability dye and GMM-loaded CD1B tetramer. C32 glucose monomycolate from Rhodococcus equi was loaded onto the CD1B tetramers. This clone was recorded only once. Some clones are missing from TCRdb's copy, which holds only in-frame ones; the method was immunoSEQ multiplex PCR. The sample carries about 59,000 clones, 80% to 85% recorded once. Germline V gives CDR1 SGHVS, CDR2 FQNEAQ. Unmatched junction bases numbered 13, after V lost 3 bases and J lost 0 bases. CDR3 length: 18 residues.

The chain joins TRBV7-8 to TRBJ2-7; 8 bases are a match to TRBD2. This clonotype was sampled from an adult woman with latent tuberculosis. The sequencing sample was made of CD1b-GMM tetramer-negative cells sorted from PBMCs. The CDR3 loop is CASSFPGGRGRPSYEQYF. The CDR3 DNA reads TGTGCCAGCAGCTTCCCGGGGGGGCGGGGGCGCCCCTCCTACGAGCAGTACTTC.